The present TCR beta chain was sequenced within a study of T cell repertoires in cytomegalovirus infection. The wider study: Both a matching HLA type and CMV infection were indicated by public TCR beta signatures.

This clonotype was counted between two and nine times. Its antigen is unidentified. Germline assignment: CDR1 SGHVS and CDR2 FNYEAQ. After removal of 5 bases from V and 1 base from J, the junction contained 6 bases not matched to a gene. This CDR3 region has 15 residues. Each CDR3 protein gets one entry after TCRdb re-called the reads with MiXCR. The data contain around 430,000 distinct CDR3 sequences, 42% of them seen just once; the ten biggest clones take up around 44%. General study results and limits: HLA-C-restricted TCR beta clonotypes specific for CMV led the ex vivo response. CMV carriers having the relevant HLA were flagged by cumulative public TCR beta family frequency.

This sequence originates from a human donor in good health (CMV status not recorded). Some clones in this sample may be carry-over from other donors' samples. The sequences come from cultured PBMCs, collected from culture after CMV antigen stimulation. The V and J genes are TRBV7-6 and TRBJ2-3; 7 bases map to TRBD1. In DNA form, the CDR3 reads TGTGCCAGCAGCCCCTCGGGGACAGGCACAGATACGCAGTATTTT. Its translation is CASSPSGTGTDTQYF.